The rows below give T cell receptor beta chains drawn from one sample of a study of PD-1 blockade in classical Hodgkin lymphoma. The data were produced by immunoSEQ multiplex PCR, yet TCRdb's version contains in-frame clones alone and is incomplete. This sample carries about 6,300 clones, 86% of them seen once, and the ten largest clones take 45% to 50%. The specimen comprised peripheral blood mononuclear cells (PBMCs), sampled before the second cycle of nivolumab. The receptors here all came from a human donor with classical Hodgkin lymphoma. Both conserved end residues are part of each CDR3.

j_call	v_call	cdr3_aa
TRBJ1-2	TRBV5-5	CASSRGVGYGYTF
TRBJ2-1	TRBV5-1	CASSLVVTSGYNEQFF
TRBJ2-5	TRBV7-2	CASSLAGGPWETQYF
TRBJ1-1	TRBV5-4	CASSPSPPNTEAFF
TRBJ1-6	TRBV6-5	CASSPTGGADSPLHF
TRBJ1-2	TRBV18	CASSPGSFWGYTF
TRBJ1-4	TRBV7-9	CASSDLPAGKLFF
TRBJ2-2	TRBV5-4	CASSLLRENTGELFF
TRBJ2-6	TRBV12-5	CASGLVFGGANVLTF
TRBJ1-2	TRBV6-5	CATKVGQGRGYTF
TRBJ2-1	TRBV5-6	CASSLEPRDNEQFF
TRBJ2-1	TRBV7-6	CASTRASQKLSEQFF
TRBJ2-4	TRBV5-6	CASSLGLEGNIQYF